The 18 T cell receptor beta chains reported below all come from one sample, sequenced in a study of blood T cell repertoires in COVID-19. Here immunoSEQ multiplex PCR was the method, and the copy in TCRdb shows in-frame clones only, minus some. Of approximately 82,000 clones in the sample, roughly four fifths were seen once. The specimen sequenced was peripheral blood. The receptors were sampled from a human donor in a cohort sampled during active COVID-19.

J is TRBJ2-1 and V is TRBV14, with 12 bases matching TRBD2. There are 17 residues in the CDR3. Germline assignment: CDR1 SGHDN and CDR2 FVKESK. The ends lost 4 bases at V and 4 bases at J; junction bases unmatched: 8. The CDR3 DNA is TGTGCCAGCAGCCCGACTAGCGGGGGTCTGTGGTACAATGAGCAGTTCTTC. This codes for CASSPTSGGLWYNEQFF.

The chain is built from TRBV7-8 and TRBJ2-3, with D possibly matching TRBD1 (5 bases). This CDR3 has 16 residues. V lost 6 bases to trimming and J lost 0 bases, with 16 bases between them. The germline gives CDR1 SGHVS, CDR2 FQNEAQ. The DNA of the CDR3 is TGTGCCAGCAGTACCAACAGGCTTACTAGCACAGATACGCAGTATTTT. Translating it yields CASSTNRLTSTDTQYF.

CDR3 protein: CASSLGTQYGYTF. In DNA form, the CDR3 reads TGCGCCAGCAGCTTAGGCACACAGTATGGCTACACCTTC. The chain has TRBV5-1 and TRBJ1-2; D is unclear. The germline V gene encodes CDR1 SGHRS and CDR2 YFSETQ. The CDR3 spans 13 residues. The germline V and J ends were trimmed by 2 bases and 5 bases, with 10 bases remaining between them.

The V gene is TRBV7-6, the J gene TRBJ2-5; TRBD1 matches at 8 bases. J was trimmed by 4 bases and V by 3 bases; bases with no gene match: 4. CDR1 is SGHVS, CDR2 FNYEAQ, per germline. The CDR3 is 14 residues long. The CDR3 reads CASSLFTGGETQYF. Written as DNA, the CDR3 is TGTGCCAGCAGCTTGTTTACAGGGGGAGAGACCCAGTACTTC.

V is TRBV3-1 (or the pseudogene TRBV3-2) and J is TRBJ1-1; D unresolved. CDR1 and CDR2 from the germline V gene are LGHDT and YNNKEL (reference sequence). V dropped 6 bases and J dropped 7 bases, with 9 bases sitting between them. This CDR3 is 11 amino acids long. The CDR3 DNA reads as TGTGCCAGCAGGTCGAAGAGTGAAGCTTTCTTT. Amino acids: CASRSKSEAFF.

The CDR3 reads CASSDGIPTGISNYGYTF. The CDR3 region has the DNA TGTGCCAGCAGTGATGGGATCCCCACAGGGATCTCTAACTATGGCTACACCTTC. The V call is TRBV6-1, the J call TRBJ1-2; perhaps TRBD1 as D (6 bases). V gave up 3 bases and J gave up 0 bases, with 20 bases separating them. CDR3 size: 18 residues. Germline values: CDR1 MNHNS, CDR2 SASEGT.

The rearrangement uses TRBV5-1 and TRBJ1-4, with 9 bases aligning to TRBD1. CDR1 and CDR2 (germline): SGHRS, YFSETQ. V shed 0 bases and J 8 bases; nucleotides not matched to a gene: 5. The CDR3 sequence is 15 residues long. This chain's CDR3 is CASSLATGGNEKLFF. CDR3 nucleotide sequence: TGCGCCAGCAGCTTGGCCACAGGGGGCAACGAAAAACTGTTTTTT.

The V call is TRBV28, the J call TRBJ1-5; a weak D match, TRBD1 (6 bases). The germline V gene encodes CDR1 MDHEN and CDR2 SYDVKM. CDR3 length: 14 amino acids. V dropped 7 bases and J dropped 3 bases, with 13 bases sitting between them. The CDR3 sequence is CASILGTSNQPQHF. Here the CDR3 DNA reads TGTGCCAGCATTCTCGGGACATCCAATCAGCCCCAGCATTTT.

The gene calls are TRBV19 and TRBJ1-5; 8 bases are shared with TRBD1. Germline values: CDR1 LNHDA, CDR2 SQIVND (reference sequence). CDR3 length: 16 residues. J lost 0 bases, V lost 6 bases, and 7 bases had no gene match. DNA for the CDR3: TGTGCCAGTAGCGCCTGGACAGGGTCTAGCAATCAGCCCCAGCATTTT. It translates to CASSAWTGSSNQPQHF.

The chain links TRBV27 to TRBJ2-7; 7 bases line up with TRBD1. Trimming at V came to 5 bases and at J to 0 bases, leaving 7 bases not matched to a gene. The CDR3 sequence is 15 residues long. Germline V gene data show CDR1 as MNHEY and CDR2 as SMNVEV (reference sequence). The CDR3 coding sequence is TGTGCCAGCAGTCCACAGACAGGGTACTCCTACGAGCAGTACTTC. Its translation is CASSPQTGYSYEQYF.

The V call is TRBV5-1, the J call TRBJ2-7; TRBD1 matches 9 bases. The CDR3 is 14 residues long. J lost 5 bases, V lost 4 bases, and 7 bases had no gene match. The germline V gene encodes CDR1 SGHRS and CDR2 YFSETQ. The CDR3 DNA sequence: TGCGCCAGCAGCGCCGGGACAGGGAATAACGAGCAGTACTTC. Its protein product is CASSAGTGNNEQYF.

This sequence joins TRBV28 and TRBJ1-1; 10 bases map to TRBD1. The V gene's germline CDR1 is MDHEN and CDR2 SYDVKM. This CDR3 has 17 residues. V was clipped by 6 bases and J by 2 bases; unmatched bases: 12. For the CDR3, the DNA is TGTGCCAGCAGACCCACCGGACAGGGGGTTACCAACACTGAAGCTTTCTTT. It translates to CASRPTGQGVTNTEAFF.

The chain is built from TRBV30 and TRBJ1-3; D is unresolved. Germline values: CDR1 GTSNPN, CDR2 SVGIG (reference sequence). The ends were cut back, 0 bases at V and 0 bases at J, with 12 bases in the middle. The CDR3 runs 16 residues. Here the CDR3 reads CAWSVPRSFSGNTIYF. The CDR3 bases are TGTGCCTGGAGTGTTCCGCGGAGTTTCTCTGGAAACACCATATATTTT.

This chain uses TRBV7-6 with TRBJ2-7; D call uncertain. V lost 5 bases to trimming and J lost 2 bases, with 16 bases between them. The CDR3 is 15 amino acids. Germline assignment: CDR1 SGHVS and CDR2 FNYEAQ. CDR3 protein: CASSTEPGWAYEQYF. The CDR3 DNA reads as TGTGCCAGCAGCACGGAGCCCGGGTGGGCCTACGAGCAGTACTTC. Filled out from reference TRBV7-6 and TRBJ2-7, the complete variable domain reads GAGVSQSPRYKVTKRGQDVALRCDPISGHVSLYWYRQALGQGPEFLTYFNYEAQQDKSGLPNDRFSAERPEGSISTLTIQRTEQRDSAMYRCASSTEPGWAYEQYFGPGTRLTVT.

The CDR3 region has the DNA TGTGCCAGCAGTCTCCTGCCGGGACAGGGACTCACTAGCACAGATACGCAGTATTTT. Amino acids: CASSLLPGQGLTSTDTQYF. This chain joins TRBV27 and TRBJ2-3; 9 bases align to TRBD1. The junction had 15 bases not matched to a gene; V was cut back by 5 bases and J by 0 bases. CDR1 is MNHEY, CDR2 SMNVEV, per germline (reference sequence). CDR3 length: 19 amino acids.

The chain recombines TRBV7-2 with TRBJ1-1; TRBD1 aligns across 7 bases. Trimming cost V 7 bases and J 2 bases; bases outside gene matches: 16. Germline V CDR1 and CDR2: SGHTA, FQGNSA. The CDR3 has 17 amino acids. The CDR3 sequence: CASTFPLTGQINTEAFF. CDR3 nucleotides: TGTGCCAGCACCTTTCCTTTGACGGGACAGATTAACACTGAAGCTTTCTTT.

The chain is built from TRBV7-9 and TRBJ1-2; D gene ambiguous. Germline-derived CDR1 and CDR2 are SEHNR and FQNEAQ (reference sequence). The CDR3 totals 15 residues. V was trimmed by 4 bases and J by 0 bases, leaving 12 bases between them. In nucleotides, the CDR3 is TGTGCCAGCAGCTCCACAGCTTACCCTAACTATGGCTACACCTTC. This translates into CASSSTAYPNYGYTF. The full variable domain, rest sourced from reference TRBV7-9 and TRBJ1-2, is DTGVSQNPRHKITKRGQNVTFRCDPISEHNRLYWYRQTLGQGPEFLTYFQNEAQLEKSRLLSDRFSAERPKGSFSTLEIQRTEQGDSAMYLCASSSTAYPNYGYTFGSGTRLTVV.

CDR3 protein: CAWSGQVLSGNTIYF. DNA of the CDR3: TGTGCCTGGTCGGGACAGGTCCTCTCTGGAAACACCATATATTTT. The chain joins TRBV30 to TRBJ1-3; 8 nucleotides line up with TRBD1. The CDR3 runs to 15 residues. Germline CDR1 GTSNPN, CDR2 SVGIG (reference sequence). Trimming at V came to 5 bases and at J to 0 bases, leaving 6 bases not matched to a gene.